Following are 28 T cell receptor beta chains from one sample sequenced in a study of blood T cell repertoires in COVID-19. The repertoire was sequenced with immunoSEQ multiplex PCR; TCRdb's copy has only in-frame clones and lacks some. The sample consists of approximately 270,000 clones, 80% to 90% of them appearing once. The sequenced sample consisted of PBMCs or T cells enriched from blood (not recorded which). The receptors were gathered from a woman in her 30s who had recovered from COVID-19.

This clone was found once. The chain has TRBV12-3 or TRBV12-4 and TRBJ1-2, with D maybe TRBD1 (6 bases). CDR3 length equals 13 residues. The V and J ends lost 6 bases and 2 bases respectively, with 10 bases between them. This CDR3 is CASRRTENYGYTF. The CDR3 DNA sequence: TGTGCCAGCAGGCGGACAGAGAACTATGGCTACACCTTC.

DNA of the CDR3: TGTGCCAGCCCGAGGACAGGGGGCCATAGCAATCAGCCCCAGCATTTT. Translating it yields CASPRTGGHSNQPQHF. The chain uses TRBV3-1 (or the pseudogene TRBV3-2) and TRBJ1-5; TRBD1 matches 11 bases. Germline CDR1 is LGHDT and CDR2 is YNNKEL (reference sequence). After removal of 8 bases from V and 0 bases from J, the junction contained 6 bases not matched to a gene. The CDR3 extends over 16 amino acids.

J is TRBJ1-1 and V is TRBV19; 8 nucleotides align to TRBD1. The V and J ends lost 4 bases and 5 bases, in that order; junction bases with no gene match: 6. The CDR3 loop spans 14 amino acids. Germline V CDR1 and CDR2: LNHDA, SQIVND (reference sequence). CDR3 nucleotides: TGTGCCAGTAGTACCCAGGGGGCCGGTACTGAAGCTTTCTTT. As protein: CASSTQGAGTEAFF.

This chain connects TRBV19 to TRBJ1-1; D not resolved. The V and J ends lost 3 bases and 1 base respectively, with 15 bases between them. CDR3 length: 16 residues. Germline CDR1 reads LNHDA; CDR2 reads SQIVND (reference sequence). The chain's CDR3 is CASSMRTPAGNTEAFF. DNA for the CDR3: TGTGCCAGTAGTATGAGAACGCCCGCAGGGAACACTGAAGCTTTCTTT.

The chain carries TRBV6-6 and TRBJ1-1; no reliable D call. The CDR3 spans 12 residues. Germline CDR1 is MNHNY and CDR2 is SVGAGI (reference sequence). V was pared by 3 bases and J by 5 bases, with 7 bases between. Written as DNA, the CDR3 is TGTGCCAGCAGTTATCGAGATACTGAAGCTTTCTTT. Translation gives CASSYRDTEAFF.

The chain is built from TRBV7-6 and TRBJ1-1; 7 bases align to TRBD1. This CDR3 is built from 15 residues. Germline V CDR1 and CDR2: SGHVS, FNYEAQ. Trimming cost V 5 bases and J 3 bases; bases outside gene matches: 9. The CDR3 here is CASSIRQGGDTEAFF. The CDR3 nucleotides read TGTGCCAGCAGCATAAGACAGGGTGGGGACACTGAAGCTTTCTTT.

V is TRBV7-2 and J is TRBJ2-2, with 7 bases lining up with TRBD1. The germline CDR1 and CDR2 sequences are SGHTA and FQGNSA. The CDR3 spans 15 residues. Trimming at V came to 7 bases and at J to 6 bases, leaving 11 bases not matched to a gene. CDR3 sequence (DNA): TGTGCCAGCATCACAGGGGTTGGCCTTCCCGGGGAGCTGTTTTTT. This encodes CASITGVGLPGELFF.

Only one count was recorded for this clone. As DNA, the CDR3 is TGTGCCAGCAGCGATGGGACTATCAATGAGCAGTTCTTC. It yields the protein CASSDGTINEQFF. This chain links TRBV2 with TRBJ2-1; TRBD2 aligns across 7 bases. Germline-derived CDR1 and CDR2 are SNHLY and FYNNEI. The ends lost 6 bases at V and 6 bases at J; junction bases unmatched: 5. The CDR3 has 13 amino acids.

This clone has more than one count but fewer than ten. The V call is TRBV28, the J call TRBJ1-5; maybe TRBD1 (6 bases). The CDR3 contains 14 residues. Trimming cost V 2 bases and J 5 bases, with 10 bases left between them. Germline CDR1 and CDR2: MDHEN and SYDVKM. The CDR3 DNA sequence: TGTGCCAGCAGTTTAGGTGGACAGTATCAGCCCCAGCATTTT. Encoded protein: CASSLGGQYQPQHF. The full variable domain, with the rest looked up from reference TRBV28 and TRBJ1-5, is DVKVTQSSRYLVKRTGEKVFLECVQDMDHENMFWYRQDPGLGLRLIYFSYDVKMKEKGDIPEGYSVSREKKERFSLILESASTNQTSMYLCASSLGGQYQPQHFGDGTRLSIL.

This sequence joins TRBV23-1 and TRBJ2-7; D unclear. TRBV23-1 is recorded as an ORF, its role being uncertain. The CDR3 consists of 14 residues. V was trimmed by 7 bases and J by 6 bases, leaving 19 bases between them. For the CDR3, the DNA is TGCGCCAGCACAATGGGCCAGAAGGCGCTCGAGCAGTACTTC. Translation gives CASTMGQKALEQYF.

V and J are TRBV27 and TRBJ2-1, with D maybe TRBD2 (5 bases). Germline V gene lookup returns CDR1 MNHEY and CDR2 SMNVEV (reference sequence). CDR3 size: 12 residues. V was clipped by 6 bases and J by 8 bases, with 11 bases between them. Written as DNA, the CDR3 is TGTGCCAGCAGCTACACTAGTCATGAGCAGTTCTTC. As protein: CASSYTSHEQFF.

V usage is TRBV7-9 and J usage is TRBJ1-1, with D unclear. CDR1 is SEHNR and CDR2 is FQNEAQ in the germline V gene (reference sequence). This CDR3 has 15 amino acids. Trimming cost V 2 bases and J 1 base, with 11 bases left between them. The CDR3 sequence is CASSLLSPSNTEAFF. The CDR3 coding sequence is TGTGCCAGCAGCTTACTAAGCCCGTCGAACACTGAAGCTTTCTTT. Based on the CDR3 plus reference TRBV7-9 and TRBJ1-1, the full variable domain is DTGVSQNPRHKITKRGQNVTFRCDPISEHNRLYWYRQTLGQGPEFLTYFQNEAQLEKSRLLSDRFSAERPKGSFSTLEIQRTEQGDSAMYLCASSLLSPSNTEAFFGQGTRLTVV.

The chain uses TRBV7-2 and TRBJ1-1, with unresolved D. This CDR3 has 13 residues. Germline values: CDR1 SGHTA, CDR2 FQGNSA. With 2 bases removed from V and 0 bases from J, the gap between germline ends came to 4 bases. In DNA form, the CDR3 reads TGTGCCAGCAGCTTAACAGTGAACACTGAAGCTTTCTTT. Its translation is CASSLTVNTEAFF.

The CDR3 DNA sequence: TGCGCCAGCAGCTCCCGGGGGGCCCGCACAGATACGCAGTATTTT. Amino acids: CASSSRGARTDTQYF. The chain couples TRBV5-1 to TRBJ2-3, with TRBD2 as a possible D gene (7 bases). The CDR3 totals 15 residues. Looked up from germline, CDR1 is SGHRS and CDR2 is YFSETQ. V was shortened by 3 bases and J by 1 base, with 12 bases between the two germline ends. Full variable domain (missing parts from reference TRBV5-1 and TRBJ2-3): KAGVTQTPRYLIKTRGQQVTLSCSPISGHRSVSWYQQTPGQGLQFLFEYFSETQRNKGNFPGRFSGRQFSNSRSEMNVSTLELGDSALYLCASSSRGARTDTQYFGPGTRLTVL.

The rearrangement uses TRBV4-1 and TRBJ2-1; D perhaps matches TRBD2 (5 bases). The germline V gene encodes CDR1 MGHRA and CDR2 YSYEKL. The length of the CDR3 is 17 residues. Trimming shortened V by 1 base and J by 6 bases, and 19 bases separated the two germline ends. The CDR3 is CASSQGRTLGSGNEQFF. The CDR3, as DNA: TGCGCCAGCAGCCAAGGGAGGACTCTGGGTTCGGGCAATGAGCAGTTCTTC.

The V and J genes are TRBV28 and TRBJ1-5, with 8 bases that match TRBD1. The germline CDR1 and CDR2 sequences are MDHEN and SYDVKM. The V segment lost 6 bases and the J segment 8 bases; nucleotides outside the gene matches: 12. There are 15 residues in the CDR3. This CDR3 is CASRLEQGGLEPQHF. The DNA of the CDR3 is TGTGCCAGCAGACTTGAACAGGGGGGTTTGGAGCCCCAGCATTTT. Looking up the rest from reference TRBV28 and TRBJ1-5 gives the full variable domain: DVKVTQSSRYLVKRTGEKVFLECVQDMDHENMFWYRQDPGLGLRLIYFSYDVKMKEKGDIPEGYSVSREKKERFSLILESASTNQTSMYLCASRLEQGGLEPQHFGDGTRLSIL.

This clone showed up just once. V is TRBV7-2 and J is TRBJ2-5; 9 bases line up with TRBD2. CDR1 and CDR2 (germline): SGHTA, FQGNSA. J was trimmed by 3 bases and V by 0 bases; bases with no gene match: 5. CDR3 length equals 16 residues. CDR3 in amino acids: CASSLALAGTKETQYF. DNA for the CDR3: TGTGCCAGCAGCTTAGCGCTAGCGGGGACGAAAGAGACCCAGTACTTC.

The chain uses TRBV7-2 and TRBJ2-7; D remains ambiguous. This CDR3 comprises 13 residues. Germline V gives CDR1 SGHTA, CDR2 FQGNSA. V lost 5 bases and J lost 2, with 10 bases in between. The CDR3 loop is CASSPPRTYEQYF. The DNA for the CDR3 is TGTGCCAGCAGCCCCCCCCGTACCTACGAGCAGTACTTC.

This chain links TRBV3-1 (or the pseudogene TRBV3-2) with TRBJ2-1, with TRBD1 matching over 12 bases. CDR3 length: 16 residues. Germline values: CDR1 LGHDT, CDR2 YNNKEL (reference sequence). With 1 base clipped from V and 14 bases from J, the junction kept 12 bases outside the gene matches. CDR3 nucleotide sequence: TGTGCCAGCAGCCAAGTAGGGCAGGGACAGGGGGCATCGGAGTTCTTC. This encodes CASSQVGQGQGASEFF.

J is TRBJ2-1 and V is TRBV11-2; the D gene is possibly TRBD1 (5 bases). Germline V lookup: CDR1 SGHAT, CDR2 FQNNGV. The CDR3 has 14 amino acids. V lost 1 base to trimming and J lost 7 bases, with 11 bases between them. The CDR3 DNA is TGTGCCAGCAGCTTAGTAACAGGTTTGAATGAGCAGTTCTTC. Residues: CASSLVTGLNEQFF.

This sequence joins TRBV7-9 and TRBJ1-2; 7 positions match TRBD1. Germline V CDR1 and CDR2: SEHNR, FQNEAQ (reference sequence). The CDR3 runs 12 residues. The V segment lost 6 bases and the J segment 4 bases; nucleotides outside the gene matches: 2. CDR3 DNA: TGTGCCAGCAGGGACAGGACCTATGGCTACACCTTC. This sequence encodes CASRDRTYGYTF.

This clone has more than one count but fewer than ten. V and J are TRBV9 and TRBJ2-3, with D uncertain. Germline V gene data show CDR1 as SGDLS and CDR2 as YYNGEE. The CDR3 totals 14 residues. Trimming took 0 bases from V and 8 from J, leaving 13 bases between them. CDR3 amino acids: CASSVELRSFTQYF. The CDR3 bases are TGTGCCAGCAGCGTAGAACTTAGAAGCTTTACGCAGTATTTT.

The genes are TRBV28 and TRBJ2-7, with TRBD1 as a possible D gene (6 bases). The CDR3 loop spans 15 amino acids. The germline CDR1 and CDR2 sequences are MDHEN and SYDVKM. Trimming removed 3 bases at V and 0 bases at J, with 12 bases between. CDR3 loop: CASSLRGLSSYEQYF. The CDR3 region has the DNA TGTGCCAGCAGTTTGAGGGGGTTATCCTCCTACGAGCAGTACTTC. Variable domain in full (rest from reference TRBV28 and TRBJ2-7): DVKVTQSSRYLVKRTGEKVFLECVQDMDHENMFWYRQDPGLGLRLIYFSYDVKMKEKGDIPEGYSVSREKKERFSLILESASTNQTSMYLCASSLRGLSSYEQYFGPGTRLTVT.

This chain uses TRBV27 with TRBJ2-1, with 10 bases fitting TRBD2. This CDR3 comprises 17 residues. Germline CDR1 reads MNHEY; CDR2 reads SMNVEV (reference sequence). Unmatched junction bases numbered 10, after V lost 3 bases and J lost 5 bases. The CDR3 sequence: CASSFLHSGRAHNEQFF. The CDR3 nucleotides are TGTGCCAGCAGTTTTCTCCACAGCGGGAGGGCCCACAATGAGCAGTTCTTC.

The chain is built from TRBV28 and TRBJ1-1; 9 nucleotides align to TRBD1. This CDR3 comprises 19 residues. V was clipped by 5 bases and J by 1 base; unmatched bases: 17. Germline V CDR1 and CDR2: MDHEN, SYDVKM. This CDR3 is CASSPPHPGQGLGNTEAFF. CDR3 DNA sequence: TGTGCCAGCAGTCCCCCCCACCCGGGACAGGGCCTCGGGAACACTGAAGCTTTCTTT.

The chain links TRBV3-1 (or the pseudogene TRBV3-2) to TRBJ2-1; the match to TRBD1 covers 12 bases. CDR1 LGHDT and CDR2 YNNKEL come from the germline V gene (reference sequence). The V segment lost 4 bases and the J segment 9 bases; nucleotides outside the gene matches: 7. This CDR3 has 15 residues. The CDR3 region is CASSPGQGAPGEQFF. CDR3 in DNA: TGTGCCAGCAGCCCGGGACAGGGGGCGCCCGGTGAGCAGTTCTTC.

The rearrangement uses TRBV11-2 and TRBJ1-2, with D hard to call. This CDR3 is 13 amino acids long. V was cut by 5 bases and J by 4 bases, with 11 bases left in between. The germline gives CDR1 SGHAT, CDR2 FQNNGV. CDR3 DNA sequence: TGTGCCAGCAGCCTAGGGAGTATCTATGGCTACACCTTC. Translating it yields CASSLGSIYGYTF.

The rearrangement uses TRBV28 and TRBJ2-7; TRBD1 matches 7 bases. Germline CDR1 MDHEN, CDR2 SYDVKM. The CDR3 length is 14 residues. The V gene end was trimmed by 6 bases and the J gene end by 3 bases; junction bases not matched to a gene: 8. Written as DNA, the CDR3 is TGTGCCAGCAGAGGGGGCTCGGAGGACTACGAGCAGTACTTC. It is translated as CASRGGSEDYEQYF.